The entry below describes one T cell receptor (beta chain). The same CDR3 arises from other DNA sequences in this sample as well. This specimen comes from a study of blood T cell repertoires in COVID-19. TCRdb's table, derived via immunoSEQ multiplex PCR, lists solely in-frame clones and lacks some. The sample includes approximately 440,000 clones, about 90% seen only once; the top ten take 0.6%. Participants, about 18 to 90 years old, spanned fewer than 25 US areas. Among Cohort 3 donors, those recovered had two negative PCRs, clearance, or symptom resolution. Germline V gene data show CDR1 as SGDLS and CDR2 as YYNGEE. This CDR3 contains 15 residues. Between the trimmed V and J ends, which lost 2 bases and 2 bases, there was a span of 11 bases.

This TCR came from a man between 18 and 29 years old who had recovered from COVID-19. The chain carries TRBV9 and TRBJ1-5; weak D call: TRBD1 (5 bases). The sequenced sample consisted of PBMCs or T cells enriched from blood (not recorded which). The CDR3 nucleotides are TGTGCCAGCAGCGTGGGGCAGGGCGGCAATCAGCCCCAGCATTTT. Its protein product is CASSVGQGGNQPQHF.